The 29 T cell receptor beta chains presented below share a single source sample, sequenced in a study of T cell repertoires in cytomegalovirus infection. Each CDR3 protein is one row after TCRdb ran MiXCR on the reads. The sample contains a few hundred thousand distinct CDR3 sequences, approximately 40% of which appear only once. The antigens of these receptors remain unknown. The sequencing here drew on cultured PBMCs, taken from culture after CMV antigen stimulation. The receptor set was obtained from a human donor in good health (CMV status not recorded). Some clones in this sample may be carry-over from other donors' samples.

This clonotype has a count of ten or more. V gene TRBV7-2 combines with J gene TRBJ2-7; 11 bases align to TRBD2. CDR1 is SGHTA and CDR2 is FQGNSA in the germline V gene. V dropped 2 bases and J dropped 7; count of bases not matched to a gene: 7. The CDR3 sequence is 15 residues long. The CDR3 DNA is TGTGCCAGCAGCTTACTCCCGACTAGCGGGAAGGAGCAGTACTTC. Translation gives CASSLLPTSGKEQYF.

This clonotype has more than one count but fewer than ten. This chain connects TRBV28 to TRBJ2-3; D possibly corresponds to TRBD1 (5 bases). V was clipped by 6 bases and J by 1 base, with 8 bases between them. Germline CDR1 and CDR2: MDHEN and SYDVKM. There are 13 residues in the CDR3. The CDR3: CASRGRGTDTQYF. CDR3 nucleotides: TGTGCCAGCAGGGGGCGCGGCACAGATACGCAGTATTTT.

The chain has TRBV27 and TRBJ2-1; 10 nucleotides align to TRBD2. J lost 7 bases, V lost 9 bases, and 9 bases had no gene match. This CDR3 is 14 amino acids long. From germline, CDR1 is MNHEY and CDR2 SMNVEV (reference sequence). Here the CDR3 DNA reads TGTGCCAGGGGAGCGGGGGGGCGAAGGAATGAGCAGTTCTTC. It encodes CARGAGGRRNEQFF.

This clonotype was recorded a few times. The chain carries TRBV12-3 or TRBV12-4 and TRBJ2-1; D gene unclear. V lost 5 bases and J 0 bases, leaving 17 bases between the germline ends. The CDR3 runs to 17 residues. In DNA, the CDR3 is TGTGCCAGCAGTCATCCTGATACTTATAGCTCCTACAATGAGCAGTTCTTC. It encodes CASSHPDTYSSYNEQFF.

The CDR3: CSATEGSGANVLTF. The CDR3 nucleotides are TGCAGCGCGACAGAAGGCTCTGGGGCCAACGTCCTGACTTTC. The chain employs TRBV29-1 and TRBJ2-6; D may be TRBD1 (5 bases). The germline V gene has CDR1 SQVTM and CDR2 ANQGSEA. This CDR3 contains 14 residues. V gave up 7 bases and J gave up 0 bases, with 10 bases separating them.

This clonotype came up once. The chain couples TRBV4-1 to TRBJ1-1; D not certain. CDR3 length: 13 residues. V was pared by 0 bases and J by 5 bases, with 7 bases between. Germline V CDR1 and CDR2: MGHRA, YSYEKL. The CDR3 coding sequence is TGCGCCAGCAGCCAAGATTTGGGGACTGAAGCTTTCTTT. It yields the protein CASSQDLGTEAFF.

The CDR3 loop is CASSPRSHPGRSEAFF. CDR3 DNA sequence: TGTGCCAGCAGCCCAAGATCCCACCCAGGGCGATCTGAAGCTTTCTTT. The V and J genes are TRBV7-2 and TRBJ1-1; TRBD1 might be the D (5 bases). V gave up 5 bases and J gave up 6 bases, with 22 bases separating them. This CDR3 contains 16 residues. Germline-derived CDR1 and CDR2 are SGHTA and FQGNSA.

The V and J genes are TRBV12-3 or TRBV12-4 and TRBJ2-3; 13 nucleotides match TRBD2. This CDR3 has 16 residues. J lost 2 bases, V lost 4 bases, and 3 bases had no gene match. The CDR3 loop is CASSSGTSGDTDTQYF. CDR3 coding DNA: TGTGCCAGCAGTTCCGGGACTAGCGGGGACACAGATACGCAGTATTTT.

V is TRBV6-2 or TRBV6-3 and J is TRBJ2-1, with D unresolved. Germline values: CDR1 MNHEY, CDR2 SVGEGT. The CDR3 extends over 11 amino acids. V was shortened by 1 base and J by 6 bases, with 1 base between the two germline ends. The CDR3 DNA is TGTGCCAGCAGTTACTTCAATGAGCAGTTCTTC. As protein: CASSYFNEQFF.

A few counts support this clonotype. The CDR3 protein is CASSPLGTQYF. The CDR3 DNA follows: TGTGCCAGCAGCCCCCTTGGTACGCAGTATTTT. V gene TRBV28 combines with J gene TRBJ2-5; D is unclear. The J call may be wrong; the DNA end is better matched by TRBJ2-3. The CDR3 consists of 11 residues. The germline V gene encodes CDR1 MDHEN and CDR2 SYDVKM.

This rearrangement joins TRBV10-3 to TRBJ1-1, with TRBD1 as a possible D gene (5 bases). This CDR3 has 14 residues. CDR1 ENHRY and CDR2 SYGVKD come from the germline V gene. Trimming removed 0 bases at V and 4 bases at J, with 9 bases between. The CDR3 protein is CAISESPGRTEAFF. CDR3 coding DNA: TGTGCCATCAGTGAGTCGCCAGGGCGCACTGAAGCTTTCTTT.

The chain is built from TRBV10-3 and TRBJ2-4; D may be TRBD1 (6 bases). CDR3 length: 16 amino acids. Trimming took off 3 bases at V and 0 bases at J, with 12 bases between the two ends. The germline V gene has CDR1 ENHRY and CDR2 SYGVKD. CDR3 loop: CAISDQAGVAKNIQYF. CDR3 coding DNA: TGTGCCATCAGTGATCAGGCAGGGGTAGCCAAAAACATTCAGTACTTC.

This clonotype was counted only a few times. V gene TRBV7-2 combines with J gene TRBJ1-6; 7 positions match TRBD1. The trim removed 3 bases at V and 11 bases at J, leaving 13 bases unmatched. The CDR3 spans 16 residues. CDR1 SGHTA and CDR2 FQGNSA come from the germline V gene. CDR3 sequence (DNA): TGTGCCAGCAGCTTTAGGTCCGTGACAGGGTGGGCACCCCTCCACTTT. It codes for CASSFRSVTGWAPLHF. The full variable domain, completed using reference TRBV7-2 and TRBJ1-6, is GAGVSQSPSNKVTEKGKDVELRCDPISGHTALYWYRQSLGQGLEFLIYFQGNSAPDKSGLPSDRFSAERTGGSVSTLTIQRTQQEDSAVYLCASSFRSVTGWAPLHFGNGTRLTVT.

There are a few counts of this clonotype. The chain joins TRBV10-3 to TRBJ2-6; D is perhaps TRBD1 (5 bases). Germline V CDR1 and CDR2: ENHRY, SYGVKD. Trimming left V 6 bases short and J 2 bases short, with 11 bases between. The CDR3 is 15 residues long. CDR3 loop: CAIRKQGAGANVLTF. DNA of the CDR3: TGTGCCATCAGGAAGCAGGGTGCTGGGGCCAACGTCCTGACTTTC.

The chain employs TRBV7-9 and TRBJ1-2; D not certain. Trimming removed 5 bases at V and 4 bases at J, with 20 bases between. The germline CDR1 and CDR2 sequences are SEHNR and FQNEAQ (reference sequence). The CDR3 has 16 amino acids. CDR3: CASSPYAGLLFYGYTF. For the CDR3, the DNA is TGTGCCAGCAGCCCCTACGCTGGCCTTCTGTTCTATGGCTACACCTTC.

The J gene is TRBJ2-2, the V gene TRBV12-3 or TRBV12-4; perhaps TRBD2 as D (5 bases). Trimming shortened V by 7 bases and J by 1 base, and 10 bases separated the two germline ends. This CDR3 comprises 14 residues. This CDR3 reads CASKAGLNTGELFF. The CDR3 DNA is TGTGCCAGCAAAGCTGGACTGAACACCGGGGAGCTGTTTTTT.

The rearrangement uses TRBV6-2 or TRBV6-3 and TRBJ2-4; weak D call: TRBD2 (6 bases). The CDR3 consists of 14 residues. From germline, CDR1 is MNHEY and CDR2 SVGEGT. Trimming shortened V by 6 bases and J by 4 bases, and 13 bases separated the two germline ends. CDR3 DNA: TGTGCCAGCAGGGGAGTTAGCGGAAAAAACATTCAGTACTTC. Amino acid sequence: CASRGVSGKNIQYF.

This chain uses TRBV29-1 with TRBJ2-7, with TRBD1 matching 10 bases. The germline CDR1 and CDR2 sequences are SQVTM and ANQGSEA. CDR3 length equals 13 residues. V lost 7 bases to trimming and J lost 0 bases; unmatched junction nucleotides: 3. The CDR3 reads CSGGQGGSYEQYF. Written as DNA, the CDR3 is TGCAGCGGAGGACAGGGGGGCTCCTACGAGCAGTACTTC.

This clonotype was detected a few times. The chain uses TRBV5-4 and TRBJ1-2, with unresolved D. Germline lookup yields CDR1 SGHNT and CDR2 YYREEE (reference sequence). Trimming removed 0 bases from V and 2 bases from J, with 14 bases in between. The CDR3 consists of 16 residues. This CDR3 is CASSLDNGELNYGYTF. CDR3 nucleotides: TGTGCCAGCAGCTTGGACAACGGGGAATTAAACTATGGCTACACCTTC.

This clonotype was counted a single time. The chain is built from TRBV7-2 and TRBJ2-2; TRBD1 is a possible D gene (6 bases). The CDR3 runs 14 residues. With 7 bases removed from V and 5 bases from J, the gap between germline ends came to 14 bases. CDR1 is SGHTA and CDR2 is FQGNSA in the germline V gene. This CDR3 reads CASTPRGLTGELFF. The CDR3 region has the DNA TGTGCCAGCACCCCTAGGGGGTTGACCGGGGAGCTGTTTTTT.

This clonotype was seen a single time. CDR3 protein: CASSLESSGKNEQFF. In nucleotides, the CDR3 is TGTGCCAGCAGTTTGGAGTCTAGCGGGAAGAATGAGCAGTTCTTC. The chain carries TRBV6-2 or TRBV6-3 and TRBJ2-1; 9 nucleotides line up with TRBD2. Per the germline V gene, CDR1 is MNHEY and CDR2 is SVGEGT. The CDR3 length is 15 residues. Trimming removed 4 bases from V and 7 bases from J; junction bases left unmatched: 8.

The CDR3 reads CASSSGVRTEAFF. As DNA, the CDR3 is TGTGCCAGCAGTTCAGGGGTGCGTACTGAAGCTTTCTTT. The chain is built from TRBV28 and TRBJ1-1; D is possibly TRBD1 (6 bases). Germline V CDR1 and CDR2: MDHEN, SYDVKM. V lost 4 bases to trimming and J lost 5 bases, with 11 bases between them. CDR3 length: 13 residues.

There are a few counts of this clonotype. The V call is TRBV7-9, the J call TRBJ2-1, with 13 bases lining up with TRBD2. V shed 5 bases and J 5 bases; nucleotides not matched to a gene: 3. The CDR3 is 15 residues long. Germline loops: CDR1 SEHNR, CDR2 FQNEAQ (reference sequence). The CDR3, as DNA: TGTGCCAGCAGCCCCGGGACTAGCGGGAACAATGAGCAGTTCTTC. Amino acids: CASSPGTSGNNEQFF.

This clonotype was detected only once. As DNA, the CDR3 is TGTGCCAGCAGCTCCGGACTAGCTGGGAAGACCCAGTACTTC. It yields the protein CASSSGLAGKTQYF. V is TRBV12-3 or TRBV12-4 and J is TRBJ2-5, with 8 bases matching TRBD2. The CDR3 spans 14 residues. V was pared by 6 bases and J by 6 bases, with 9 bases of the junction left unmatched.

This clonotype was seen a handful of times. The rearrangement uses TRBV25-1 and TRBJ2-4; TRBD1 might be the D (5 bases). This CDR3 is built from 16 residues. Trimming took 2 bases from V and 1 from J, leaving 12 bases between them. Per the germline V gene, CDR1 is MGHDK and CDR2 is SYGVNS. The CDR3 here is CASSETRDYAKNIQYF. CDR3 in DNA: TGTGCCAGCAGTGAAACCAGGGATTATGCCAAAAACATTCAGTACTTC.

This clonotype has only a few counts. V gene TRBV6-2 or TRBV6-3 combines with J gene TRBJ1-5, with a possible D match to TRBD1 (5 bases). This CDR3 is 15 amino acids long. V dropped 5 bases and J dropped 6 bases, with 17 bases sitting between them. The germline CDR1 and CDR2 sequences are MNHEY and SVGEGT. The CDR3 DNA sequence: TGTGCCAGCAGTCCGACAGTTCCTTTTACTCAGCCCCAGCATTTT. Amino acid sequence: CASSPTVPFTQPQHF.

This chain connects TRBV6-6 to TRBJ2-1; possible D gene TRBD2, 6 bases. V dropped 8 bases and J dropped 0 bases, with 14 bases sitting between them. This CDR3 is 15 amino acids long. Germline V gene sequence: CDR1 MNHNY, CDR2 SVGAGI (reference sequence). The CDR3 sequence is CASRTPGVSYNEQFF. Written as DNA, the CDR3 is TGTGCCAGCCGTACTCCGGGGGTCTCCTACAATGAGCAGTTCTTC.

This clonotype was seen only once. This chain joins TRBV27 and TRBJ1-6, with no clear D. The CDR3 runs to 15 residues. V was pared by 2 bases and J by 8 bases, with 13 bases between. Germline loops: CDR1 MNHEY, CDR2 SMNVEV (reference sequence). DNA of the CDR3: TGTGCCAGCAGTTTAACCGGACCCGGGGATTCACCCCTCCACTTT. Its protein product is CASSLTGPGDSPLHF.

The chain recombines TRBV20-1 with TRBJ2-7; 11 nucleotides align to TRBD2. V lost 6 bases, J lost 1 base, and 5 bases stayed unmatched. Germline-derived CDR1 and CDR2 are DFQATT and SNEGSKA (reference sequence). The CDR3 is 14 amino acids. The CDR3 DNA reads TGCAGTGCAAATAGACTAGCGGGATCCTACGAGCAGTACTTC. Translation gives CSANRLAGSYEQYF.